This T cell receptor (beta chain) was observed in a study of blood T cell repertoires in COVID-19. The wider study: Sites in the United States, Italy and Spain provided acute and convalescent COVID-19 samples. In each case, the material was cDNA or gDNA derived from T cells, B-cell-depleted T cells, or PBMCs.

Looked up from germline, CDR1 is MNHEY and CDR2 is SVGAGI. V gave up 6 bases and J gave up 8 bases, with 19 bases separating them. The length of the CDR3 is 14 residues. Profiling relied on immunoSEQ multiplex PCR, and the TCRdb table lists in-frame clones only, not all of them. This table has about 240,000 clones, around 81% appearing once. The source is a woman in her sixties or seventies with active or convalescent COVID-19. Sequencing was performed on peripheral blood. The chain couples TRBV6-5 to TRBJ1-2; perhaps TRBD1 as D (6 bases). CDR3 protein: CASRDGTTQRGYTF. Written as DNA, the CDR3 is TGTGCCAGCAGGGACGGGACAACCCAGAGGGGCTACACCTTC.